A single sample gave rise to the 19 T cell receptor beta chains below, sequenced in a study of neurological immune-mediated disorders. TCRdb re-analysed the 5' RACE reads in MiXCR, keeping a single row per CDR3 protein. The table includes nearly 60,000 distinct CDR3 sequences, 3% to 4% detected once. The source material was PBMCs. These receptors were obtained from a woman aged 60-70 years with multiple sclerosis.

At least ten counts were recorded for this clonotype. This chain joins TRBV10-3 and TRBJ2-7; 10 bases align to TRBD2. The ends lost 8 bases at V and 4 bases at J; junction bases unmatched: 8. Germline-derived CDR1 and CDR2 are ENHRY and SYGVKD. This CDR3 region has 14 residues. This chain's CDR3 is CAIGESSGSYEQYF. CDR3 DNA sequence: TGTGCCATCGGGGAATCTAGCGGGAGTTACGAGCAGTACTTC.

This clonotype occurred many times. The genes are TRBV5-1 and TRBJ1-3, with D uncertain. Germline CDR1 is SGHRS and CDR2 is YFSETQ. V was cut by 4 bases and J by 4 bases, with 15 bases left in between. CDR3 length equals 15 residues. The CDR3 sequence: CASSTGPWVGNTIYF. The CDR3, as DNA: TGCGCCAGCAGCACCGGACCGTGGGTAGGAAACACCATATATTTT. Filled out from reference TRBV5-1 and TRBJ1-3, the complete variable domain reads KAGVTQTPRYLIKTRGQQVTLSCSPISGHRSVSWYQQTPGQGLQFLFEYFSETQRNKGNFPGRFSGRQFSNSRSEMNVSTLELGDSALYLCASSTGPWVGNTIYFGEGSWLTVV.

This clonotype appeared many times. V and J are TRBV7-2 and TRBJ2-6; D remains ambiguous. The CDR3 extends over 14 amino acids. CDR1 is SGHTA and CDR2 is FQGNSA in the germline V gene. Trimming stripped 7 bases from V and 4 bases from J, with 11 bases between. CDR3 loop: CASTLSTGANVLTF. The CDR3, as DNA: TGTGCCAGCACCCTAAGTACCGGGGCCAACGTCCTGACTTTC. Together with reference TRBV7-2 and TRBJ2-6, the CDR3 gives the full variable domain: GAGVSQSPSNKVTEKGKDVELRCDPISGHTALYWYRQSLGQGLEFLIYFQGNSAPDKSGLPSDRFSAERTGGSVSTLTIQRTQQEDSAVYLCASTLSTGANVLTFGAGSRLTVL.

At least ten counts were recorded for this clonotype. The rearrangement joins TRBV27 to TRBJ2-2; no reliable D call. CDR1 is MNHEY, CDR2 SMNVEV, per germline (reference sequence). V dropped 5 bases and J dropped 5 bases, with 15 bases sitting between them. The CDR3 is made up of 15 amino acids. The chain's CDR3 is CASSVGPPITGELFF. The CDR3 DNA reads TGTGCCAGCAGTGTCGGGCCCCCTATTACCGGGGAGCTGTTTTTT.

This clonotype was detected ten times or more. This chain connects TRBV7-9 to TRBJ1-5; 9 positions match TRBD1. V was clipped by 5 bases and J by 0 bases; unmatched bases: 5. Germline loops: CDR1 SEHNR, CDR2 FQNEAQ (reference sequence). The CDR3 is 16 amino acids. The chain's CDR3 is CASSEGQGDSNQPQHF. The CDR3 DNA is TGTGCCAGCAGCGAGGGACAGGGCGATAGCAATCAGCCCCAGCATTTT.

This clonotype is deemed medium-sized. The gene calls are TRBV5-1 and TRBJ1-1, with D uncertain. CDR1 and CDR2 from the germline V gene are SGHRS and YFSETQ. CDR3 length: 12 amino acids. Trimming stripped 5 bases from V and 7 bases from J, with 12 bases between. CDR3 sequence (DNA): TGCGCCAGCAGTTATGCAGGACGTGAAGCTTTCTTT. Translating it yields CASSYAGREAFF.

This clonotype appeared many times. The chain employs TRBV5-1 and TRBJ1-2, with TRBD1 matching over 8 bases. The CDR3 runs 13 residues. V trimming: 0 bases; J trimming: 8 bases; junction bases outside the gene matches: 3. Germline CDR1 reads SGHRS; CDR2 reads YFSETQ. The CDR3 nucleotides are TGCGCCAGCAGCTTGGACAGGGGGTTCGGCTACACCTTC. It translates to CASSLDRGFGYTF.

This clonotype was found many times. J is TRBJ1-2 and V is TRBV5-1; 7 bases line up with TRBD1. Germline V gene data show CDR1 as SGHRS and CDR2 as YFSETQ. The CDR3 is made up of 14 amino acids. The ends lost 3 bases at V and 6 bases at J; junction bases unmatched: 8. The DNA for the CDR3 is TGCGCCAGCAGCTGGACGGGACAGCAGGATGGCTACACCTTC. Its protein is CASSWTGQQDGYTF.

This clonotype has at least ten counts. V gene TRBV5-1 combines with J gene TRBJ2-1, with D possibly being TRBD1 (6 bases). CDR3 size: 15 residues. Between the trimmed V and J ends, which lost 0 bases and 4 bases, there was a span of 11 bases. In germline, CDR1 is SGHRS, CDR2 YFSETQ. The CDR3 nucleotides read TGCGCCAGCAGCTTGGTGGCAGGGGTTTACAATGAGCAGTTCTTC. Protein: CASSLVAGVYNEQFF.

This clonotype appeared many times. The rearrangement joins TRBV5-5 to TRBJ2-1, with 9 bases lining up with TRBD1. Germline CDR1 reads SGHKS; CDR2 reads YYEKEE (reference sequence). The V and J ends lost 6 bases and 3 bases, in that order; junction bases with no gene match: 7. The CDR3 has 15 residues. The CDR3 is CASIKSGQGYNEQFF. The CDR3 DNA is TGTGCCAGCATCAAATCGGGACAGGGCTACAATGAGCAGTTCTTC.

This clonotype has at least ten counts. The J gene is TRBJ1-5, the V gene TRBV5-6; TRBD1 matches 7 bases. CDR3 length: 14 residues. Germline values: CDR1 SGHDT, CDR2 YYEEEE. J was trimmed by 5 bases and V by 1 base; bases with no gene match: 3. The CDR3 reads CASSLTGEYQPQHF. The CDR3 coding sequence is TGTGCCAGCAGCTTGACAGGGGAATATCAGCCCCAGCATTTT. Combining the CDR3 with reference TRBV5-6 and TRBJ1-5 gives the whole variable domain DAGVTQSPTHLIKTRGQQVTLRCSPKSGHDTVSWYQQALGQGPQFIFQYYEEEERQRGNFPDRFSGHQFPNYSSELNVNALLLGDSALYLCASSLTGEYQPQHFGDGTRLSIL.

The chain couples TRBV5-1 to TRBJ2-5; D perhaps matches TRBD1 (5 bases). Germline V gene lookup returns CDR1 SGHRS and CDR2 YFSETQ. The ends were cut back, 4 bases at V and 5 bases at J, with 15 bases in the middle. The CDR3 consists of 14 residues. CDR3 region: CASSPGWAGETQYF. The CDR3 nucleotides read TGCGCCAGCAGCCCAGGCTGGGCAGGGGAGACCCAGTACTTC.

This clonotype was found many times. A junction boundary mismatches the germline segment, possibly from a read error. The chain employs TRBV7-7 and TRBJ2-5; 10 nucleotides match TRBD1. The CDR3 contains 17 residues. Per germline, CDR1 SSHAT and CDR2 FNYEAQ (reference sequence). CDR3 amino acids: CASSLRPGQGREETQYF. In DNA form, the CDR3 reads TGTGCTAGCAGCTTAAGGCCGGGACAGGGGCGCGAGGAGACCCAGTACTTC. Full variable domain (rest looked up from reference TRBV7-7 and TRBJ2-5): GAGVSQSPRYKVTKRGQDVTLRCDPISSHATLYWYQQALGQGPEFLTYFNYEAQPDKSGLPSDRFSAERPEGSISTLTIQRTEQRDSAMYRCASSLRPGQGREETQYFGPGTRLLVL.

This clonotype was detected ten times or more. J is TRBJ2-1 and V is TRBV4-1; TRBD2 aligns across 11 bases. CDR1 is MGHRA and CDR2 is YSYEKL in the germline V gene. V gave up 4 bases and J gave up 9 bases; unmatched junction bases: 11. The CDR3 loop spans 16 amino acids. The CDR3 protein is CASSPPISGGVREQFF. The CDR3 DNA is TGCGCCAGCAGCCCCCCAATTAGCGGGGGGGTACGTGAGCAGTTCTTC.

This clonotype was picked up many times. The chain links TRBV10-3 to TRBJ2-1; D is unclear. Germline V gives CDR1 ENHRY, CDR2 SYGVKD. The V gene lost 6 bases and the J gene lost 7 bases, with 4 bases spanning the gap. The CDR3 contains 10 residues. The CDR3 bases are TGTGCCATCAGGGGGAATGAGCAGTTCTTC. Translation gives CAIRGNEQFF.

In its sample, this clonotype was seen many times. The CDR3 spells CASSHPDGQETQYF. CDR3 nucleotides: TGTGCCAGCAGCCACCCGGACGGCCAAGAGACCCAGTACTTC. This chain uses TRBV7-9 with TRBJ2-5; unclear D gene. This CDR3 is 14 amino acids long. In germline, CDR1 is SEHNR, CDR2 FQNEAQ (reference sequence). V was shortened by 5 bases and J by 1 base, with 11 bases between the two germline ends.

This clonotype was observed many times. This chain connects TRBV21-1 to TRBJ1-3. TRBV21-1 is a documented pseudogene. The CDR3 runs 14 residues. The CDR3 sequence: CASSLTSSGNTIYF. The CDR3 nucleotides are TGTGCCAGCAGCCTGACAAGCTCTGGAAACACCATATATTTT.

This clonotype occurred many times. In nucleotides, the CDR3 is TGTGCCAGCAGCCAGGTACTAGCGGGAGGGACAGATACGCAGTATTTT. Protein product: CASSQVLAGGTDTQYF. V gene TRBV4-2 combines with J gene TRBJ2-3; 13 bases align to TRBD2. This CDR3 spans 16 amino acids. In germline, CDR1 is LGHNA, CDR2 YNFKEQ. Trimming took 3 bases from V and 3 from J; bases not matched to a gene: 3.

This clonotype was detected a few times. The chain employs TRBV6-6 and TRBJ1-6; possible D gene TRBD1, 5 bases. V was cut by 4 bases and J by 7 bases, with 11 bases left in between. This CDR3 has 14 residues. Germline V gene lookup returns CDR1 MNHNY and CDR2 SVGAGI (reference sequence). The CDR3 DNA reads TGTGCCAGCAGTTTCCAGGGTTACAATTCACCCCTCCACTTT. Residues: CASSFQGYNSPLHF.